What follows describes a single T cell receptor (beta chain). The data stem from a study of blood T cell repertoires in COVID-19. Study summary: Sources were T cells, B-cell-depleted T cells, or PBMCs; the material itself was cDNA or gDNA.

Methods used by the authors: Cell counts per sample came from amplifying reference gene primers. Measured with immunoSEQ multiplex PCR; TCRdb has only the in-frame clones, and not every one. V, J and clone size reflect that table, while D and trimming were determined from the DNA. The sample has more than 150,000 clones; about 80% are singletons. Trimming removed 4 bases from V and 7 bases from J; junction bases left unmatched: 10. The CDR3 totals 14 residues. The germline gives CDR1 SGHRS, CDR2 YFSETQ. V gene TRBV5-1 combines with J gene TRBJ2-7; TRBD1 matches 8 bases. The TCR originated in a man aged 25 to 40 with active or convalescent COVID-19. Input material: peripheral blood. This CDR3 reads CASSTAQGAEEQYF. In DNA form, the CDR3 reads TGCGCCAGCAGCACCGCCCAGGGGGCGGAAGAGCAGTACTTC.